This is a list of T cell receptor beta chains from one sample in a study of blood T cell repertoires in COVID-19. Data came from immunoSEQ multiplex PCR; TCRdb stores just in-frame clones and leaves some out. The data hold some 240,000 clones, with around 84% observed a single time. Sequencing was performed on PBMCs or T cells enriched from blood (not recorded which). These receptors came from a woman between 45 and 60 years old who had been exposed to COVID-19. CDR3s include the opening cysteine and the closing phenylalanine or tryptophan. A D gene is named only where the DNA matches it firmly. Some rows mark clone size as missing; the rest say once, few, many or name a class of expanded clone.

TRBD2,-,TRBV15,16,TRBJ2-5,CATSRGTSGGPETQYF,TGTGCCACCAGCAGAGGGACTAGCGGGGGGCCAGAGACCCAGTACTTC
-,-,TRBV27,14,TRBJ1-6,CASSLKRGNSPLHF,TGTGCCAGCAGTCTCAAACGGGGTAATTCACCCCTCCACTTT
-,-,TRBV10-2,13,TRBJ2-5,CASTGGYQETQYF,TGCGCCAGCACGGGCGGGTACCAAGAGACCCAGTACTTC
-,once,TRBV4-3,14,TRBJ2-1,CAQLGQGGSNEQFF,TGCGCCCAACTCGGGCAGGGGGGATCCAATGAGCAGTTCTTC
-,once,TRBV29-1,12,TRBJ2-3,CSAGAYTDTQYF,TGCAGCGCAGGGGCCTACACAGATACGCAGTATTTT
-,few,TRBV27,16,TRBJ1-5,CASSMGGRMRNQPQHF,TGTGCCAGCAGTATGGGGGGGAGGATGAGAAATCAGCCCCAGCATTTT
-,-,TRBV6-4,11,TRBJ1-2,CPDPRGYGYTF,TGTCCGGATCCCCGGGGGTATGGCTACACCTTC
-,once,TRBV7-2,15,TRBJ1-3,CASSPAATGGNTIYF,TGTGCCAGCAGCCCGGCCGCAACGGGGGGAAACACCATATATTTT
-,once,TRBV5-1,13,TRBJ2-7,CASSFSRQSEQYF,TGCGCCAGCAGCTTCTCGAGACAGTCCGAGCAGTACTTC
TRBD2,-,TRBV14,14,TRBJ2-3,CASSLGLAGGTQYF,TGTGCCAGCAGCCTGGGACTAGCGGGGGGAACGCAGTATTTT
-,few,TRBV15,15,TRBJ1-3,CATSRDPGSGNTIYF,TGTGCCACCAGCAGAGATCCGGGCTCTGGAAACACCATATATTTT
-,-,TRBV5-1,14,TRBJ2-3,CASTPAARGDTQYF,TGCGCCAGTACACCGGCAGCCAGGGGAGATACGCAGTATTTT
-,-,TRBV11-2,19,TRBJ2-2,CASSLIARPRNRPHGELFF,TGTGCCAGCAGCTTAATTGCCCGACCAAGAAACAGGCCCCACGGGGAGCTGTTTTTT
-,once,TRBV6-5,14,TRBJ1-1,CASSHRVGNTEAFF,TGTGCCAGCAGCCACAGGGTGGGCAACACTGAAGCTTTCTTT
-,once,TRBV5-4,15,TRBJ1-3,CASSPWGLSGNTIYF,TGTGCCAGCAGCCCTTGGGGCCTCTCTGGAAACACCATATATTTT
-,-,TRBV27,14,TRBJ2-7,CASSLRGGRGEQYF,TGTGCCAGCAGTTTAAGGGGGGGGCGTGGGGAGCAGTACTTC
-,-,TRBV19,17,TRBJ1-6,CASSARQISSYNSPLHF,TGTGCCAGTAGTGCCCGACAGATTAGCTCCTATAATTCACCCCTCCACTTT
TRBD1,-,TRBV12-5,17,TRBJ2-1,CASGHPLGQGAYNEQFF,TGTGCTAGTGGACACCCCTTGGGACAGGGGGCGTACAATGAGCAGTTCTTC
TRBD1,-,TRBV13,15,TRBJ1-2,CASSFTGQGGGGYTF,TGTGCCAGCAGCTTTACTGGACAGGGAGGTGGCGGCTACACCTTC
TRBD1,-,TRBV4-2,15,TRBJ1-1,CASSQEDRGAAEAFF,TGTGCCAGCAGCCAAGAGGACAGGGGAGCCGCTGAAGCTTTCTTT
-,-,TRBV20-1,10,TRBJ2-7,CSARGSEQYF,TGCAGTGCTAGGGGCAGCGAGCAGTACTTC
-,-,TRBV3-1/TRBV3-2,14,TRBJ2-7,CASSQVLGLYEQYF,TGTGCCAGCAGCCAAGTCTTGGGCTTGTACGAGCAGTACTTC
-,many,TRBV21-1,16,TRBJ1-2,CASSKGRQAFNYGYTF,TGTGCCAGCAGCAAAGGCAGACAGGCTTTTAACTATGGCTACACCTTC
-,-,TRBV2,14,TRBJ1-2,CASSEASGVGGYTF,TGTGCCAGCAGTGAAGCGTCCGGGGTCGGTGGCTACACCTTC
-,-,TRBV6-2/TRBV6-3,16,TRBJ1-6,CASSRTVRSYNSPLHF,TGTGCCAGCAGTCGGACAGTCCGCTCCTATAATTCACCCCTCCACTTT
-,once,TRBV29-1,14,TRBJ1-1,CSVGWLGRATEAFF,TGCAGCGTTGGATGGTTGGGCAGGGCGACTGAAGCTTTCTTT
-,-,TRBV7-9,12,TRBJ2-5,CASSSPRVTQYF,TGTGCCAGCAGCTCCCCGAGGGTAACCCAGTACTTC
-,-,TRBV2,10,TRBJ1-2,CASSSSGYTF,TGTGCCAGCAGCTCGAGTGGCTACACCTTC
-,-,TRBV28,16,TRBJ2-1,CASSLLGAGPYNEQFF,TGTGCCAGCAGTTTATTGGGGGCGGGCCCCTACAATGAGCAGTTCTTC
-,-,TRBV15,15,TRBJ1-2,CATSSLSGQNYGYTF,TGTGCCACCAGCAGCTTGTCAGGGCAAAACTATGGCTACACCTTC
-,-,TRBV20-1,11,TRBJ2-1,CSARANNEQFF,TGCAGTGCTAGAGCCAACAATGAGCAGTTCTTC
-,-,TRBV6-2/TRBV6-3,17,TRBJ1-4,CASSQSTPLGAREKLFF,TGTGCCAGCAGCCAGAGTACGCCTCTGGGGGCGCGTGAAAAACTGTTTTTT
-,-,TRBV10-1,14,TRBJ2-1,CASSPQGAYNEQFF,TGCGCCAGCAGCCCCCAAGGGGCCTACAATGAGCAGTTCTTC
-,-,TRBV5-6,14,TRBJ1-5,CASSLEGGDQPQHF,TGTGCCAGCAGCTTGGAAGGAGGGGATCAGCCCCAGCATTTT
-,-,TRBV14,14,TRBJ1-2,CASSQDGRYYGYTF,TGTGCCAGCAGCCAAGATGGCAGGTACTATGGCTACACCTTC
-,-,TRBV6-2/TRBV6-3,13,TRBJ1-2,CASSYGQASGYTF,TGTGCCAGCAGTTACGGGCAGGCGAGCGGCTACACCTTC
-,few,TRBV24-1,15,TRBJ1-4,CATSEGRQGNEKLFF,TGTGCCACCAGTGAGGGACGGCAGGGGAATGAAAAACTGTTTTTT
-,-,TRBV19,14,TRBJ2-7,CASSLSTATYEQYF,TGTGCCAGTAGTCTCTCTACTGCGACCTACGAGCAGTACTTC
-,-,TRBV5-6,15,TRBJ1-5,CASSLRTEGNQPQHF,TGTGCCAGCAGCTTGAGGACAGAAGGCAATCAGCCCCAGCATTTT
-,-,TRBV12-2,20,TRBJ2-5,CASRRRHSETSGGGQETQYF,TGTGCAAGTCGCCGACGCCATTCCGAGACTAGCGGGGGGGGCCAAGAGACCCAGTACTTC
-,-,TRBV10-1,13,TRBJ1-1,CASSGPGNTEAFF,TGCGCCAGCAGTGGTCCGGGGAACACTGAAGCTTTCTTT
-,once,TRBV28,15,TRBJ1-4,CASSTGTRGREKLFF,TGTGCCAGCAGTACCGGGACCAGGGGTCGGGAAAAACTGTTTTTT
-,-,TRBV28,14,TRBJ1-3,CASSGTRTGNTIYF,TGTGCCAGCAGTGGGACTCGCACTGGAAACACCATATATTTT
TRBD1,-,TRBV5-8,13,TRBJ1-2,CASSPDRDYGYTF,TGTGCCAGCAGCCCGGACAGGGACTATGGCTACACCTTC
TRBD1,-,TRBV13,15,TRBJ2-1,CASSGGGTGKDEQFF,TGTGCCAGCAGCGGAGGAGGGACAGGGAAGGATGAGCAGTTCTTC
-,-,TRBV18,14,TRBJ1-3,CASSPNSSGNTIYF,TGTGCCAGCTCACCAAATAGCTCTGGAAACACCATATATTTT
-,-,TRBV11-2,15,TRBJ1-1,CASSLETFRGTEAFF,TGTGCCAGCAGCTTAGAAACTTTTCGGGGCACTGAAGCTTTCTTT
TRBD1,-,TRBV19,15,TRBJ2-2,CARTRQGMYTGELFF,TGTGCCAGAACTCGACAGGGTATGTACACCGGGGAGCTGTTTTTT
-,-,TRBV12-3/TRBV12-4,13,TRBJ2-5,CASSSIPIETQYF,TGTGCCAGCAGTTCTATCCCCATAGAGACCCAGTACTTC
TRBD1,few,TRBV6-2/TRBV6-3,16,TRBJ1-1,CASSPYGQGMSTEAFF,TGTGCCAGCAGCCCCTACGGACAGGGAATGAGCACTGAAGCTTTCTTT